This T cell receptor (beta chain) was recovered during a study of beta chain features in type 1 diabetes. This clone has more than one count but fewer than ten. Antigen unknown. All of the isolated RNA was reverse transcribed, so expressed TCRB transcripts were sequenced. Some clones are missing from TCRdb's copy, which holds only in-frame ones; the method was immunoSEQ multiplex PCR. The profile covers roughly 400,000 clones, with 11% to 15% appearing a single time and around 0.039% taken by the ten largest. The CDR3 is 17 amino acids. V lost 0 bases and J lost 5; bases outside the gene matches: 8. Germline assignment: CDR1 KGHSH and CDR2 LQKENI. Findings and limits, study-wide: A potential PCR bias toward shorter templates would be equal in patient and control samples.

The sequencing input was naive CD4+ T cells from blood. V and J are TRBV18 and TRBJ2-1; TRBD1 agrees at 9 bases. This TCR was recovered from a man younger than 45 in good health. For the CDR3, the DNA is TGTGCCAGCTCACCACCACGGACAGGGGTACGGAACAATGAGCAGTTCTTC. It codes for CASSPPRTGVRNNEQFF.